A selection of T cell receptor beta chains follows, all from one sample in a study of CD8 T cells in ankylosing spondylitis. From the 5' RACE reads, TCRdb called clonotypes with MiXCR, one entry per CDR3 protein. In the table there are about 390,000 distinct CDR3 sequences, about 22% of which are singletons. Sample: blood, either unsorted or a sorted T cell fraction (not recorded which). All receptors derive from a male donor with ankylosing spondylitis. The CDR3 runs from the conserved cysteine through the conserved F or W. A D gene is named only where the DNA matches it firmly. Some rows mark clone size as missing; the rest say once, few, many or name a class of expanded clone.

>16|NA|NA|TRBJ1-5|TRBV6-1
TGTGCCAGCAGTCCGGTCCCACGGACAGTGAGTCAGCCCCAGCATTTT
CASSPVPRTVSQPQHF
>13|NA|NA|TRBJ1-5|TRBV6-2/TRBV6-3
TGTGCCATCCAAGGGGCAGGGAGGCAGCCCCAGCATTTT
CAIQGAGRQPQHF
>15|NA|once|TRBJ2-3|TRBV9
TGTGCCAGCAGCGAGGGGGGGAGGGTTCTTGATACGCAGTATTTT
CASSEGGRVLDTQYF
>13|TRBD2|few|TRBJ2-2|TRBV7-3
TGTGCCAGCAGTGCGGGAGGGCCTCGGGAGCTGTTTTTT
CASSAGGPRELFF
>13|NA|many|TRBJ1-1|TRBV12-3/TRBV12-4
TGTGCCAGCAGTTTATCGGGGTGCACTGAAGCTTTCTTT
CASSLSGCTEAFF
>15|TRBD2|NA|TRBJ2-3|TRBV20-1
TGCAGTGCTACTAGCGGGAGGGCCGTAACAGATACGCAGTATTTT
CSATSGRAVTDTQYF
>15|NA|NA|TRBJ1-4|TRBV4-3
TGCGCCAGCAGCCAAGTGGGGCGGAAAAATGAAAAACTGTTTTTT
CASSQVGRKNEKLFF
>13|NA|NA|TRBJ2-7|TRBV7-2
TGTGCCAGCAGCTTGAGTAGCGGCTACGAGCAGTACTTC
CASSLSSGYEQYF
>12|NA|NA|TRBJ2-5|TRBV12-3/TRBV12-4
TGTGCCAGCAGCCTCCCCGGAGAGACCCAGTACTTC
CASSLPGETQYF
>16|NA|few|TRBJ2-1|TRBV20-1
TGCAGTGCTAGAGAGTTCCCAGGGGCGACCTACAATGAGCAGTTCTTC
CSAREFPGATYNEQFF
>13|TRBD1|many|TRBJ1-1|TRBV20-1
TGCAGTGCCCAGACAGGGGGCAAGACTGAAGCTTTCTTT
CSAQTGGKTEAFF
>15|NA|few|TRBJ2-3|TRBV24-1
TGTGCCACCAGCGGCGCGGGACCGCAGGTCGATACGCAGTATTTT
CATSGAGPQVDTQYF
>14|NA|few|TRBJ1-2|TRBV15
TGTGCCACCAGCAGAGATCAGGGGCCCTATGGCTACACCTTC
CATSRDQGPYGYTF
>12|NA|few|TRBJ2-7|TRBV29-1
TGCAGTCGAGGGGGGGATAGCTACGAGCAGTACTTC
CSRGGDSYEQYF
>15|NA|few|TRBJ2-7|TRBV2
TGTGCCAGCAGGGAGCAGGGAGGTCCGTCCTACGAGCAGTACTTC
CASREQGGPSYEQYF
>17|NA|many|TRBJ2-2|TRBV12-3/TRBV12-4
TGTGCCAGCAGTCAAATCTACAGGGCCCAATACACCGGGGAGCTGTTTTTT
CASSQIYRAQYTGELFF
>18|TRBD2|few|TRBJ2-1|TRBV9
TGTGCCAGCAGCCCACGCTCGGGGGGGGCTACTGGATTCAATGAGCAGTTCTTC
CASSPRSGGATGFNEQFF
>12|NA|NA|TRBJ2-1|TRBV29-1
TGCAGCGTTGGTACAAGGTACAATGAGCAGTTCTTC
CSVGTRYNEQFF
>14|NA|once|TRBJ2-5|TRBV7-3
TGTGCCAGCAGCTTACACAGTTCAGCAGAGACCCAGTACTTC
CASSLHSSAETQYF
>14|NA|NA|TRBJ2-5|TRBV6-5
TGTGCCAGCAGTTACGGTGGCCAAGGAGAGACCCAGTACTTC
CASSYGGQGETQYF
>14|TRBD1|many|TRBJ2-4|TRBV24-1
TGTGCCACCAGTCGGACAGGGGAAGGAAACATTCAGTACTTC
CATSRTGEGNIQYF
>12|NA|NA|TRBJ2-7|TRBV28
TGTGCCAGCAGTTCCGGAAACTACGAGCAGTACTTC
CASSSGNYEQYF
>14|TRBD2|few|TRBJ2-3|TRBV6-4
TGTGCCACCCGGAGCCTAGCGGGATCAGATACGCAGTATTTT
CATRSLAGSDTQYF